This T cell receptor (beta chain) was observed in a study of shared clonotypes between healthy human individuals. In the study overall: CD8 memory received one plate per donor, CD8 naive two, CD4 memory three and CD4 naive three.

Sorted-subset replicate PCR reactions contained 200 ng DNA, corresponding to tens of thousands of T cell genomes. The assay was immunoSEQ multiplex PCR, and TCRdb's table has in-frame clones only and misses some. Altogether around 2,000,000 clones are present, 90% to 95% being singletons, with the ten largest covering 0.1% to 0.15%. The CDR3 has 14 amino acids. V dropped 4 bases and J dropped 8 bases, with 15 bases sitting between them. Germline values: CDR1 SGHDT, CDR2 YYEEEE. This chain connects TRBV5-6 to TRBJ2-2, with D possibly matching TRBD1 (5 bases). Sequencing was done on a sample of naive CD4+ T cells sorted from blood. Specified subset: CD45RA+ positively selected. This TCR derives from a young man in good health. The CDR3 DNA reads TGTGCCAGCAGCAGTAAAACAGGTCTTGGGGAGCTGTTTTTT. Translated, it gives CASSSKTGLGELFF.